This is a list of T cell receptor beta chains from one sample in a study of cytomegalovirus exposure and HLA in healthy donors. Clones were read by immunoSEQ multiplex PCR, and TCRdb kept only the in-frame ones, dropping some. Found here are about 180,000 clones, about three quarters of them singletons; the top ten hold about 1.5%. What was sequenced was PBMCs. The origin of the receptors is a man between 18 and 35 years old in good health and CMV-seronegative. The CDR3 runs from the conserved cysteine through the conserved F or W. A D gene is named only where the DNA matches it firmly. Size is stated for part of the rows, as once, few or many counts, or as a class when the clone is expanded.

clone size	V gene	J gene	D gene	CDR3 protein	CDR3 DNA
NA	TRBV2	TRBJ2-1	NA	CASTGTGGRTYNEQFF	TGTGCCAGCACTGGCACCGGGGGGCGAACCTACAATGAGCAGTTCTTC
NA	TRBV27	TRBJ1-6	NA	CASSLSGQGASSPLHF	TGTGCCAGCAGTTTATCTGGCCAGGGTGCGAGTTCACCCCTCCACTTT
NA	TRBV7-6	TRBJ2-1	TRBD2	CASSPRTSRRDEQFF	TGTGCCAGCAGCCCACGGACTAGTAGACGGGATGAGCAGTTCTTC
NA	TRBV4-3	TRBJ2-2	TRBD2	CASSQDRGGPAGELFF	TGCGCCAGCAGCCAAGATCGGGGGGGCCCCGCCGGGGAGCTGTTTTTT
NA	TRBV29-1	TRBJ1-1	TRBD1	CSEVRQGRGAEAFF	TGCAGCGAGGTCAGACAGGGTCGGGGCGCTGAAGCTTTCTTT
NA	TRBV18	TRBJ2-1	TRBD2	CASSPRLAGAGNEQFF	TGTGCCAGCTCGCCTAGACTAGCGGGGGCGGGGAATGAGCAGTTCTTC
NA	TRBV5-4	TRBJ1-2	TRBD1	CASSLRTGGLDYGYTF	TGTGCCAGCAGCTTACGGACAGGGGGCTTGGACTATGGCTACACCTTC
NA	TRBV4-3	TRBJ1-6	TRBD1	CASSQDTGDSPLHF	TGCGCCAGCAGCCAAGATACAGGGGATTCACCCCTCCACTTT
NA	TRBV18	TRBJ1-5	TRBD1	CASSPPPTGVFNQPQHF	TGTGCCAGCTCACCACCGCCCACAGGGGTTTTCAATCAGCCCCAGCATTTT
NA	TRBV5-1	TRBJ2-5	TRBD1	CASSLGQGKETQYF	TGCGCCAGCAGCTTGGGACAGGGAAAAGAGACCCAGTACTTC
NA	TRBV19	TRBJ2-2	NA	CASRQATNTGELFF	TGTGCCAGTCGACAGGCTACGAACACCGGGGAGCTGTTTTTT
few	TRBV29-1	TRBJ1-1	TRBD1	CSVPTGGTEAFF	TGCAGCGTCCCGACAGGGGGCACTGAAGCTTTCTTT
NA	TRBV19	TRBJ2-1	TRBD2	CASSIWGRLARHNEQFF	TGTGCCAGTAGTATCTGGGGGCGACTAGCGAGACACAATGAGCAGTTCTTC
NA	TRBV29-1	TRBJ2-1	TRBD1	CSVEDPGQGANEQFF	TGCAGCGTTGAAGACCCGGGACAGGGGGCAAATGAGCAGTTCTTC
few	TRBV15	TRBJ2-5	NA	CATLSQETQYF	TGTGCCACCCTCAGCCAAGAGACCCAGTACTTC
once	TRBV14	TRBJ2-6	NA	CASSLRSSGANVLTF	TGTGCCAGCAGCCTGCGGTCCTCTGGGGCCAACGTCCTGACTTTC
once	TRBV10-3	TRBJ2-1	NA	CAIRPDSYNEQFF	TGTGCCATCAGGCCCGACAGTTACAATGAGCAGTTCTTC
NA	TRBV7-9	TRBJ1-1	TRBD1	CASSLSGGYWTEAFF	TGTGCCAGCAGCTTATCAGGGGGTTATTGGACTGAAGCTTTCTTT
NA	TRBV6-5	TRBJ2-1	TRBD2	CASSYGVAGARNEQFF	TGTGCCAGCAGTTACGGGGTAGCGGGGGCCCGGAATGAGCAGTTCTTC
NA	TRBV12-2	TRBJ1-5	NA	CASHQTGAGQPQHF	TGTGCAAGTCACCAGACAGGGGCGGGTCAGCCCCAGCATTTT
NA	TRBV2	TRBJ2-5	NA	CASSLQGIRQETQYF	TGTGCCAGCAGTTTACAGGGAATACGCCAAGAGACCCAGTACTTC
NA	TRBV9	TRBJ2-5	TRBD2	CASSPPRGVQETQYF	TGTGCCAGCAGCCCCCCTCGGGGGGTCCAAGAGACCCAGTACTTC
NA	TRBV5-1	TRBJ1-2	NA	CASSSLAQGYGYTF	TGCGCCAGCAGCTCCCTAGCCCAAGGGTATGGCTACACCTTC
NA	TRBV30	TRBJ2-7	TRBD1	CAWSVRGTGFNEQYF	TGTGCCTGGAGTGTAAGAGGGACAGGGTTCAACGAGCAGTACTTC
NA	TRBV27	TRBJ2-3	NA	CASSFLGASTDTQYF	TGTGCCAGCAGTTTCTTGGGGGCAAGCACAGATACGCAGTATTTT
NA	TRBV2	TRBJ2-5	NA	CASSWGGRQETQYF	TGTGCCAGCAGTTGGGGGGGGCGGCAAGAGACCCAGTACTTC
NA	TRBV2	TRBJ2-1	TRBD2	CASKSLAGLSYNEQFF	TGTGCCAGCAAGTCCTTAGCGGGACTTTCCTACAATGAGCAGTTCTTC
NA	TRBV7-6	TRBJ2-1	TRBD2	CASSLSSGRNEQFF	TGTGCCAGCAGCTTATCTAGCGGGAGGAATGAGCAGTTCTTC
few	TRBV5-4	TRBJ2-2	NA	CASSTRLPNTGELFF	TGTGCCAGCAGCACTAGACTACCTAACACCGGGGAGCTGTTTTTT
few	TRBV6-5	TRBJ1-1	NA	CASSPGLGQNTEAFF	TGTGCCAGCAGTCCTGGGCTGGGACAGAACACTGAAGCTTTCTTT
few	TRBV11-3	TRBJ2-3	NA	CASSFIGGAQTSTDTQYF	TGTGCCAGCAGCTTTATTGGCGGGGCCCAGACTAGCACAGATACGCAGTATTTT
NA	TRBV2	TRBJ1-4	NA	CASSEGAGHEKLFF	TGTGCCAGCAGTGAAGGGGCAGGGCATGAAAAACTGTTTTTT
NA	TRBV5-6	TRBJ2-1	TRBD2	CASSLRASGGGFNEQFF	TGTGCCAGCAGCTTAAGGGCTAGCGGGGGGGGTTTCAATGAGCAGTTCTTC
NA	TRBV5-5	TRBJ2-2	NA	CASGKQGNTGELFF	TGTGCCAGCGGGAAACAGGGAAACACCGGGGAGCTGTTTTTT
once	TRBV13	TRBJ1-2	NA	CASSYSGDYGYTF	TGTGCCAGCAGCTACTCGGGGGACTATGGCTACACCTTC
NA	TRBV4-1	TRBJ1-1	TRBD1	CASSQARTGWVTEAFF	TGCGCCAGCAGCCAAGCCAGGACAGGGTGGGTCACTGAAGCTTTCTTT